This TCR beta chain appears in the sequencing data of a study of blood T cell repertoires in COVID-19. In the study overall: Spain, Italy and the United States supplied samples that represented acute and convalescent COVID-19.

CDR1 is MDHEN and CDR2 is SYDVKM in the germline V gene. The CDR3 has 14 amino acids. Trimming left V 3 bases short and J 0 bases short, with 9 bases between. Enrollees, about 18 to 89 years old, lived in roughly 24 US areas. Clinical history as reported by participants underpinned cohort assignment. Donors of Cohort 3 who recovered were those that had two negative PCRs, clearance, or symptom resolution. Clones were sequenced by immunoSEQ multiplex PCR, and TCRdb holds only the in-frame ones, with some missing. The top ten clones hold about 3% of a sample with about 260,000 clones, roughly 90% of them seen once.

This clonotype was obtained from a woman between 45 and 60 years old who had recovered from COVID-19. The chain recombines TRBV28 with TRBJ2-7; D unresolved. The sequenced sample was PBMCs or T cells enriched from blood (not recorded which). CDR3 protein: CASSLVSVSYEQYF. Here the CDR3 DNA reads TGTGCCAGCAGTTTGGTCAGTGTCTCCTACGAGCAGTACTTC.